Below, one TCR beta chain is given with its context. Its target is unknown. Other DNA sequences in this specimen translate into the identical CDR3. Whereas donors were nominally healthy upon sampling, unrecorded immune exposures were probable. Vbeta (60) and Jbeta (13) primers were used in the PCR. Profiling relied on immunoSEQ multiplex PCR, and the TCRdb table lists in-frame clones only, not all of them. The table has 150,000 or so clones, around 72% seen once. The data were taken from a study of cytomegalovirus exposure and HLA in healthy donors. Whole-study results and caveats: Among TCR beta chains, those listed as cytomegalovirus-associated numbered over 150.

CDR1 and CDR2 from the germline V gene are SGHTA and FQGNSA. The V end lost 2 bases, the J end lost 6 bases, and 10 bases lay between the germline ends. CDR3 length: 14 residues. This chain joins TRBV7-2 and TRBJ2-2; D not resolved. The sample comprised PBMCs. The sequence derives from a female donor in good health and CMV-seronegative. The CDR3 DNA sequence: TGTGCCAGCAGCTTATTACGGTCGGCCGGGGAGCTGTTTTTT. Translating gives CASSLLRSAGELFF.